The 7 T cell receptor delta chains listed next were all sequenced from one sample in a study of human gamma delta and Vdelta1 T cells. These receptors have no identified antigens. TCRdb fed the PCR reads into CATT to redo clone calling. The repertoire includes over 10,000 delta-chain clones, roughly 45% of them detected once, and more than 1.3% sits in the top ten. Sequenced: Vdelta1 gamma-delta T cells from blood grown in culture (DOT cells). Receptors originate from a human donor in good health.

This clone has more than one count but fewer than ten. V gene TRDV1 combines with J gene TRDJ1; 11 bases fit TRDD3. The CDR3 covers 22 residues. CDR1 and CDR2 from the germline V gene are TSWWSYY and QGS. The V segment lost 2 bases and the J segment 4 bases; nucleotides outside the gene matches: 24. The chain's CDR3 is CALGERVRFIPRTGGYLDKLIF. The DNA for the CDR3 is TGTGCTCTTGGGGAAAGAGTTCGTTTCATCCCCCGTACTGGGGGATATCTCGATAAACTCATCTTT.

This rearrangement joins TRDV1 to TRDJ1, with D possibly being TRDD3 (6 bases). Trimming took off 2 bases at V and 0 bases at J, with 22 bases between the two ends. Germline loops: CDR1 TSWWSYY, CDR2 QGS. The CDR3 has 19 residues. Written as DNA, the CDR3 is TGTGCTCTTGGGGAATCTCCCCAGTGGGGGTTATATGACACCGATAAACTCATCTTT. Its translation is CALGESPQWGLYDTDKLIF.

This clone was recorded once. V usage is TRDV1 and J usage is TRDJ1; 7 bases fit TRDD3. This CDR3 is built from 18 residues. Germline trimming cut 0 bases from V and 4 bases from J; bases unmatched to any gene: 14. CDR1 is TSWWSYY and CDR2 is QGS in the germline V gene. The CDR3 is CALGELTCYGGMSDKLIF. In DNA form, the CDR3 reads TGTGCTCTTGGGGAACTTACCTGTTACGGGGGGATGAGCGATAAACTCATCTTT.

The chain combines TRAV38-2/DV8 with TRDJ1; 10 positions match TRDD3. Germline assignment: CDR1 TSESDYY and CDR2 QEAYKQQN. The CDR3 has 19 residues. CDR3 sequence reads: CANYTHWGILPRYTDKLIF. CDR3 DNA sequence: TGTGCGAATTACACTCACTGGGGGATTCTTCCCCGGTACACCGATAAACTCATCTTT.

The gene calls are TRDV1 and TRDJ4; 7 bases are a match to TRDD3. CDR3 size: 19 residues. V lost 1 base and J lost 0; bases outside the gene matches: 17. Germline V gives CDR1 TSWWSYY, CDR2 QGS. The chain's CDR3 is CALGEPWGYLPLRARPLIF. The CDR3 coding sequence is TGTGCTCTTGGGGAACCCTGGGGATATCTCCCACTCCGGGCCAGACCCCTGATCTTT.

The V gene is TRDV1, the J gene TRDJ1; 13 positions agree with TRDD3. CDR1 and CDR2 from the germline V gene are TSWWSYY and QGS. The CDR3 has 22 residues. V shed 1 base and J 0 bases; nucleotides not matched to a gene: 17. The DNA of the CDR3 is TGTGCTCTTGGGGAACCCCGCCCCCGAGGTACTGGGGGATACGGGTACACCGATAAACTCATCTTT. This sequence encodes CALGEPRPRGTGGYGYTDKLIF.

The V gene is TRDV1, the J gene TRDJ1, with 9 bases aligning to TRDD2. This CDR3 comprises 20 residues. Germline-derived CDR1 and CDR2 are TSWWSYY and QGS. V lost 4 bases, J lost 1 base, and 19 bases stayed unmatched. The CDR3 here is CALGVPPLPTRTGSTDKLIF. The DNA of the CDR3 is TGTGCTCTTGGGGTGCCCCCCCTTCCTACCCGTACTGGGTCCACCGATAAACTCATCTTT.